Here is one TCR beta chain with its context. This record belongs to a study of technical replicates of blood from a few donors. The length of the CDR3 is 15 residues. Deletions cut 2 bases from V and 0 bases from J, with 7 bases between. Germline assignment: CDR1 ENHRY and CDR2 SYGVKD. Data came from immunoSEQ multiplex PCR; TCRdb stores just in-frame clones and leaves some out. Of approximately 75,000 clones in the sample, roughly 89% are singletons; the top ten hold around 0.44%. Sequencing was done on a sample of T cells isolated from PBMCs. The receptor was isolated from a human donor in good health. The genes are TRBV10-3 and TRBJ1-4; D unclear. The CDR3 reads CAISEERTTNEKLFF. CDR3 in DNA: TGTGCCATCAGTGAGGAGAGGACAACTAATGAAAAACTGTTTTTT.